A selection of T cell receptor beta chains follows, all from one sample in a study of early T cells in non-severe SARS-CoV-2 infection. In TCRdb, the 5' RACE reads were re-called with MiXCR into one record per CDR3 protein. Of tens of thousands of distinct CDR3 sequences listed, around 13% are singletons. Sample: whole blood. The receptors shown here come from an adult who was a healthcare worker with PCR-confirmed SARS-CoV-2 infection or an uninfected control (not recorded which). CDR3s include the opening cysteine and the closing phenylalanine or tryptophan. A D gene is named only where the DNA matches it firmly. Only some rows state a clone size, as once, few, many or a class for expanded clones.

j_call clone_size v_call d_call cdr3_length cdr3_nt cdr3_aa
TRBJ2-2 many TRBV11-3 . 12 TGTGCCAGCAGCTTAGGACGCGGGGAGCTGTTTTTT CASSLGRGELFF
TRBJ2-7 . TRBV6-5 . 11 TGTGCCAGCGGGCTTTCCTACGAGCAGTACTTC CASGLSYEQYF
TRBJ2-7 few TRBV12-3/TRBV12-4 TRBD2 18 TGTGCCAGCAGTTTACAGGACCCAAATGAGCGGGGTACCTACGAGCAGTACTTC CASSLQDPNERGTYEQYF
TRBJ2-7 . TRBV25-1 . 13 TGTGCCAGCAGTGAACTTGATACTTACGAGCAGTACTTC CASSELDTYEQYF
TRBJ2-7 . TRBV2 TRBD1 13 TGTGCCAGCAGAAGGACAGGGATCTACGAGCAGTACTTC CASRRTGIYEQYF
TRBJ2-3 . TRBV28 TRBD1 17 TGTGCCAGCAGTTTTCCTGGGACAGGGGTGGATCCAGATACGCAGTATTTT CASSFPGTGVDPDTQYF
TRBJ2-3 many TRBV6-5 . 13 TGTGCCAGCAGTTCTAGGGGTACAGATACGCAGTATTTT CASSSRGTDTQYF
TRBJ1-2 many TRBV7-2 . 13 TGTGCCAGCAGCACCATTTCTAACTATGGCTACACCTTC CASSTISNYGYTF
TRBJ2-5 . TRBV5-1 TRBD1 14 TGCGCCAGCAGCTTGGGGGACAGGCATGAGACCCAGTACTTC CASSLGDRHETQYF
TRBJ2-2 few TRBV20-1 . 13 TGCAGTGCTAGAGAGGGGCTAGCCGGGGAGCTGTTTTTT CSAREGLAGELFF
TRBJ2-2 few TRBV23-1 . 16 TGCGCCAGCAGATACGAGGGGACTCCGAACACCGGGGAGCTGTTTTTT CASRYEGTPNTGELFF
TRBJ2-3 few TRBV5-4 . 15 TGTGCCAGCAGCTCCCGGACGGATACCTCAGATACGCAGTATTTT CASSSRTDTSDTQYF
TRBJ1-1 . TRBV20-1 TRBD1 13 TGCAGTGCCCCGACCCAGGGGGGCACTGAAGCTTTCTTT CSAPTQGGTEAFF
TRBJ1-2 many TRBV11-2 . 15 TGTGCCAGCAGCCCGAGAAGCTACTACTACTATGGCTACACCTTC CASSPRSYYYYGYTF
TRBJ1-3 medium-sized TRBV29-1 . 12 TGCAGCGTTGAAGTCGGGAGGAACACCATATATTTT CSVEVGRNTIYF
TRBJ2-6 . TRBV5-6 . 16 TGTGCCAGCAGCTTGGATCCAGGGTCTGGGGCCAACGTCCTGACTTTC CASSLDPGSGANVLTF
TRBJ2-1 many TRBV6-5 TRBD1 14 TGTGCCAAGCCCGGGACAGGTAACTACAATGAGCAGTTCTTC CAKPGTGNYNEQFF
TRBJ2-3 few TRBV18 . 14 TGTGCCAGCTCACCGCTCAGGTCGGAGGATACGCAGTATTTT CASSPLRSEDTQYF
TRBJ2-3 many TRBV6-2/TRBV6-3 . 14 TGTGCCAGCAGCCCACCACTTCCGTCGGATACGCAGTATTTT CASSPPLPSDTQYF
TRBJ2-1 . TRBV7-2 . 13 TGTGCCAGCAGCTCCCGACAGCACCCTGAGCAGTTCTTC CASSSRQHPEQFF
TRBJ2-3 few TRBV11-2 TRBD1 15 TGTGCCAGCAGCCCCGGGACAGGGGGCGCAGATACGCAGTATTTT CASSPGTGGADTQYF
TRBJ2-7 many TRBV27 TRBD1 16 TGTGCCAGCAGTTTCGACCGGGACAGCCAAGTCTACGAGCAGTACTTC CASSFDRDSQVYEQYF
TRBJ2-1 . TRBV7-2 . 12 TGTGCCAGCAGCTTAGATGGGGAGGATTTGTTCTTC CASSLDGEDLFF
TRBJ2-7 many TRBV28 . 13 TGTGCCAGCAGCCTCCCCGCCGGCTACGAGCAGTACTTC CASSLPAGYEQYF
TRBJ2-1 few TRBV27 TRBD2 16 TGTGCCAGCAGCCCCACCTTAGCGGGAGTACGCAATGAGCAGTTCTTC CASSPTLAGVRNEQFF
TRBJ1-6 many TRBV2 TRBD1 12 TGTGCCAGCGTAAACAGGGGTTCACCCCTCCACTTT CASVNRGSPLHF